This T cell receptor (beta chain) emerged from a study of blood T cells in healthy people across ages. PCR was performed a second time for about 7 to 12 cycles using a sample-barcoded 5' primer and a J-beta primer mix. TCRdb called the 5' RACE reads again in MiXCR, with one record for every CDR3 protein. The top ten hold 18% of the sample, which has some 1 million distinct CDR3 sequences, more than 40% seen once. This clonotype came up a few times. V lost 4 bases to trimming and J lost 4 bases, with 11 bases between them. The CDR3 sequence is 14 residues long. Germline CDR1 and CDR2: KGHSH and LQKENI.

V is TRBV18 and J is TRBJ1-5; no clear D gene. Sequenced input: blood. The TCR was taken from a woman aged 55-69 years in good health. The CDR3 DNA reads as TGTGCCAGCTCACTAGACACGGGGAATCAGCCCCAGCATTTT. It encodes CASSLDTGNQPQHF.